The source of this T cell receptor (beta chain) is a study of cytomegalovirus exposure and HLA in healthy donors. Study-level background: Membership in the Caucasian-associated ancestry cluster was found for around 81% of 300 to 500 genotyped donors.

Worth noting for this clone: The target antigen is unknown.

The study's findings and limits: Donors belonging to an Asian-associated ancestry cluster reportedly showed fewer N-insertions in productive TCRs than the roughly 670-donor mean, according to what a later analysis found. Most subjects' HLA-A and HLA-B alleles were reportedly predicted from TCR beta sequences.

Researchers ran the PCR with 60 Vbeta and 13 Jbeta primers. Using immunoSEQ multiplex PCR, the repertoire was profiled, and TCRdb retains in-frame clones only, with some absent. The table lists 90,000 to 120,000 clones, 80% to 90% of them singletons. The receptor comes from a woman aged 18-30 years in good health and CMV-seronegative. Sequences were obtained from PBMCs.

Written as DNA, the CDR3 is TGTGCCAGTAGTATAGTCGGCGGGAACGCTTTGAATGAGCAGTTCTTC. Amino acids: CASSIVGGNALNEQFF. The chain joins TRBV19 to TRBJ2-1; maybe TRBD2 (6 bases). The germline CDR1 and CDR2 sequences are LNHDA and SQIVND (reference sequence). The CDR3 length is 16 residues. The V gene lost 1 base and the J gene lost 7 bases, with 17 bases spanning the gap.